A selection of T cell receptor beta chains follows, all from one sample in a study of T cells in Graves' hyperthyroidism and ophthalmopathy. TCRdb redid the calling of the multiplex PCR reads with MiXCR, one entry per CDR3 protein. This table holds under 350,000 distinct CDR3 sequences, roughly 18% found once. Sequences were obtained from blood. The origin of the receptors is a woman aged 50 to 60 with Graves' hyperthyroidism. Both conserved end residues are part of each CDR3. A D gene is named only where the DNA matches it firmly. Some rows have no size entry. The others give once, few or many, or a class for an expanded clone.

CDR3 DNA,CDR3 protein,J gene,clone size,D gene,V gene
TGTGCCATCAGTGAGTCAACAGGACAGGTCTATGGCTACACCTTC,CAISESTGQVYGYTF,TRBJ1-2,many,TRBD1,TRBV10-3
TGTGCCAGCAGACTCCAAGATGGAGTACAAGAGACCCAGTACTTC,CASRLQDGVQETQYF,TRBJ2-5,.,.,TRBV12-3/TRBV12-4
TGTGCCAGCAGCAGACTTACAGATATGCAGTATTTT,CASSRLTDMQYF,TRBJ2-3,few,.,TRBV3-1
TGTGCCTGGAGTGGCCCCTCTGGAAACACCATATATTTT,CAWSGPSGNTIYF,TRBJ1-3,many,.,TRBV30
TGTGCCAGCAGCGCTGGGACAGGGGACTATGGCTACACCTTC,CASSAGTGDYGYTF,TRBJ1-2,many,TRBD1,TRBV11-2
TGTGCCAGCAGAACTAGCGGGGCCAACAATGAGCAGTTCTTC,CASRTSGANNEQFF,TRBJ2-1,few,TRBD2,TRBV3-1
TGCAGTGCTAAATACAGGGGGTGGAATGAAAAACTGTTTTTT,CSAKYRGWNEKLFF,TRBJ1-4,.,TRBD1,TRBV20-1
TGTGCCAGTAATGTTGGACAGTCCAGTCAGCCCCAGCATTTT,CASNVGQSSQPQHF,TRBJ1-5,once,.,TRBV19
TGTGCCAGTAGTAACGGGGAAGGTACTGAAGCTTTCTTT,CASSNGEGTEAFF,TRBJ1-1,.,.,TRBV19
TGTGCCAGCAGTTTTGTGGCGGGGGATACGCAGTATTTT,CASSFVAGDTQYF,TRBJ2-3,few,.,TRBV27
TGTGCCAGCAGCTTGCCGGGACAGGGGACCTACGAGCAGTACTTC,CASSLPGQGTYEQYF,TRBJ2-7,many,TRBD1,TRBV5-8
TGTGCCAGCAGCCAGAGGGCCTCTACCTATAATTCACCCCTCCACTTT,CASSQRASTYNSPLHF,TRBJ1-6,many,.,TRBV3-1
TGTGCCAGCAGTTACCGAACTAGCGGACCCTACGAGCAGTACTTC,CASSYRTSGPYEQYF,TRBJ2-7,many,TRBD2,TRBV6-5
TGTGCCAGCAGCGATGCATACAATGAGCAGTTCTTC,CASSDAYNEQFF,TRBJ2-1,many,.,TRBV11-2
TGTGCCAGTAGCGAAGGGGAACGCTACACCTTC,CASSEGERYTF,TRBJ1-2,few,.,TRBV19
TGTGCCAGCAGGGGTCGACTAGCGGGGGCCAACACCGGGGAGCTGTTTTTT,CASRGRLAGANTGELFF,TRBJ2-2,many,TRBD2,TRBV28
TGCAGCGTATGGGTCAGGAGTGAAGCTTTCTTT,CSVWVRSEAFF,TRBJ1-1,few,.,TRBV29-1
TGTGCCAGCAGCCAAGCGGACAGGGCCGAGCAGTACTTC,CASSQADRAEQYF,TRBJ2-7,many,TRBD1,TRBV3-1
TGTGCCACCAGGGGGACAATGAACACTGAAGCTTTCTTT,CATRGTMNTEAFF,TRBJ1-1,many,TRBD1,TRBV28
TGTGCCAGCAGCTTAGGGGGTAGCTACACCTTC,CASSLGGSYTF,TRBJ1-2,.,.,TRBV7-2
TGTGCCAGCAGTTACTCGAGACTAGCGGGGGGTAATTACAATGAGCAGTTCTTC,CASSYSRLAGGNYNEQFF,TRBJ2-1,.,TRBD2,TRBV6-2/TRBV6-3
TGCGCCAGCAGCCAAGACGGCCTGAGGGGAACTGAAGCTTTCTTT,CASSQDGLRGTEAFF,TRBJ1-1,many,.,TRBV4-1
TGCGCCAGCAGCTTGTTAAGAGGAAAAGCCCAGCATTTT,CASSLLRGKAQHF,TRBJ1-5,.,.,TRBV5-1
TGTGCCACCAGCAGAGCACGGGTCGGCACTGAAGCTTCCTTT,CATSRARVGTEASF,TRBJ1-1,.,.,TRBV15
TGTGCCAGCAGTGAAGACTTAGGCTATGGCTACACCTTC,CASSEDLGYGYTF,TRBJ1-2,.,.,TRBV2
TGTGCCAGCAGCTCCAGGGGCGCAGCTAACTATGGCTACACCTTC,CASSSRGAANYGYTF,TRBJ1-2,.,.,TRBV7-8
TGTGCCAGCAGCCCCGACAGGAGCTATGGCTACACCTTC,CASSPDRSYGYTF,TRBJ1-2,many,.,TRBV6-1
TGTGCCATCAGTGATGGGCTAGCGGGAGCCGATACGCAGTATTTT,CAISDGLAGADTQYF,TRBJ2-3,few,TRBD2,TRBV10-3
TGTGCCAGCTCACGACAGGATTCCTATGGCTACACCTTC,CASSRQDSYGYTF,TRBJ1-2,many,.,TRBV18
TGTGCCAGCAGTCCCGGCCGGGAGTTTGCCTACAATGAGCAGTTCTTC,CASSPGREFAYNEQFF,TRBJ2-1,.,.,TRBV7-3
TGTGCCAGCAGACCCCTCTACGGTTATAATTCACCCCTCCACTTT,CASRPLYGYNSPLHF,TRBJ1-6,many,.,TRBV27
TGCAGTGCTAGAGATCCGTCCCTAGCGGGAGTATATGAGCAGTTCTTC,CSARDPSLAGVYEQFF,TRBJ2-1,many,TRBD2,TRBV20-1
TGTGCCAGCAGATTGTCCCCCCCCCAAGGTCCCCTGGGCAATGAGCAGTTCTTC,CASRLSPPQGPLGNEQFF,TRBJ2-1,.,.,TRBV12-3/TRBV12-4
TGTGCCAGCAGCCAAGCGGGGAACCAGCCCCAGCATTTT,CASSQAGNQPQHF,TRBJ1-5,many,.,TRBV3-1
TGTGCCACCGGGACTAGCGGGGGGGCTGAGCAGTTCTTC,CATGTSGGAEQFF,TRBJ2-1,.,TRBD2,TRBV6-1
TGTGCCAGCAGTTACTCACTAGCGGGAGACAATGAGCAGTTCTTC,CASSYSLAGDNEQFF,TRBJ2-1,many,TRBD2,TRBV6-2/TRBV6-3
TGTGCCAGCAGCCGTGCCCAAGGTCGAAACACCATATATTTT,CASSRAQGRNTIYF,TRBJ1-3,.,.,TRBV7-2
TGTGCCAGCAGCTTCAGCGGGGCCCCCACAGATACGCAGTATTTT,CASSFSGAPTDTQYF,TRBJ2-3,.,TRBD2,TRBV7-6
TGTGCCAGCAGTTTCCAGGGACAGGGGTCTGATCAGCCCCAGCATTTT,CASSFQGQGSDQPQHF,TRBJ1-5,.,TRBD1,TRBV28
TGTGCCAGCAGCTTAGGGATGTCGGCCCACGAGCAGTACTTC,CASSLGMSAHEQYF,TRBJ2-7,.,.,TRBV7-9
TGTGCCAGCAGCCTCATGGCGGGAGAAACAGATACGCAGTATTTT,CASSLMAGETDTQYF,TRBJ2-3,.,TRBD2,TRBV7-9
TGTGCCAGCAGTGGTTCGGGGTTGAACACTGAAGCTTTCTTT,CASSGSGLNTEAFF,TRBJ1-1,many,.,TRBV2